One T cell receptor (beta chain) is described in this entry. Its antigen is still unknown. Of the isolated RNA, all was reverse transcribed, and so the sequenced material was expressed TCRB transcripts. Generated by immunoSEQ multiplex PCR, the TCRdb table keeps only in-frame clones and is missing some. This sample has a few hundred thousand clones, with less than 30% found just once. The CDR3 consists of 16 residues. CDR1 is MGHDK, CDR2 SYGVNS, per germline. Trimming cost V 3 bases and J 4 bases; bases outside gene matches: 6. The data are from a study of beta chain features in type 1 diabetes. Findings of the study overall: Across all four CD4+ subsets, people with type 1 diabetes showed modestly shorter TCRB CDR3s.

The chain links TRBV25-1 to TRBJ2-1; 10 bases match TRBD1. The sequence was obtained from a woman in her twenties or thirties with type 1 diabetes. Sequencing was performed on naive CD4+ T cells from blood. CDR3: CASSEDGTGAYNEQFF. CDR3 DNA: TGTGCCAGCAGTGAGGACGGGACAGGGGCATACAATGAGCAGTTCTTC.